This T cell receptor (beta chain) was observed in a study of response to subunit inactivated influenza vaccine (dated by TCRdb to the late 2010s). Background on the whole study: Deep quantitative T cell receptor repertoire profiling was used in the study to track responses to a trivalent subunit inactivated influenza vaccine. Beyond this particular receptor, the publication reports: The authors proposed that each seasonal influenza vaccination may bring in only a limited number of new T cells.

Library preparation was by RT-PCR. TCRdb shows the sequencer as Illumina HiSeq 2500. TCRdb reprocessing: public reads trimmed at Q25 with fastp, clones called with MiXCR, in-frame beta chains kept. Rows are combined by CDR3 protein, so each entry shows the most common genes and DNA. For this sample there are more than 550,000 distinct CDR3 sequences; around 11% appear just once. The top ten constitute approximately 11% of the sample. As to this clonotype: Its antigen is currently not known. It has no much larger one-base neighbor in the sample; base qualities were not kept.

Trimmed from V: 6 bases; trimmed from J: 4 bases; junction bases lacking a gene match: 10. The CDR3 spans 15 residues, from the cysteine through the phenylalanine. CDR3 DNA only is kept here, 45 bases in frame from base 1. Via the germline V gene, CDR1 is SNHLY and CDR2 FYNNEI. These data were likewise used in another study, on T cells expressing NK-cell markers. Reported in the second study: TCR beta cDNA libraries were made by 5'RACE template switching that added a universal primer site and unique molecular identifiers. Three sorted T-cell subsets (CD3+CD56+NKG2C+, CD3+CD56+NKG2C- and CD3+CD56-NKG2C+) from 7 to 9 donors had their TCR beta-chain repertoires profiled. Of the eight sequenced donors, seven were found to be HCMV-seropositive and one was found to be HCMV-seronegative. In several experiments an anti-gammadeltaTCR antibody was added to restrict sorting to alphabetaTCR-expressing T cells. For 6 or 7 donors, the dominant CD3+CD56+NKG2C+ clonotypes were among the top 10 CD8+ clonotypes and accounted for roughly 1.0-8% of CD8+ T cells. Those dominant clonotypes were again the most abundant among CD3+CD56-NKG2C+ cells in a few donors, at about 25-60.1%. It remained unclear whether the expanded NKG2C-expressing T cell clones were specific for HCMV antigens. Randomly selected healthy volunteers, three men and five women, were used as the eight sequenced donors. A commercial ELISA kit detecting HCMV-specific IgG in serum was used to determine HCMV serostatus. Peripheral blood mononuclear cells were isolated from blood by Ficoll density gradient centrifugation. For five or six donors, unsorted PBMC were also used to sequence bulk peripheral blood T-cell repertoires. cDNA synthesis was primed from the TCR beta constant segment and was followed by two successive PCR amplification steps. The libraries were sequenced on Illumina HiSeq 2000/2500, MiSeq or NextSeq, producing 2 x 150 bp reads. Reads were demultiplexed and grouped by UMI with MIGEC, and clonotypes were assembled and quantified with MiTCR. Only TCR cDNA sequences supported by at least two reads were kept to exclude erroneous sequences. The tcR package was used for downstream repertoire analysis, and clonotypes were matched across fractions by CDR3 nucleotide sequence plus V segment. VDJmatch was used to annotate antigen specificity against VDJdb, with one amino acid substitution in CDR3 allowed.

The source of this sequence is a man aged 50 to 60 who received an inactivated influenza vaccine. Donor details come from another sample of the same person, matched by shared clones. Sequences were derived from PBMCs from blood, sampled on the day of vaccination. Recombination linked TRBV2 to TRBJ2-5; TRBD2 agrees with 8 junctional bases. The CDR3 reads as follows: CASREWGSGVETQYF. The DNA sequence reads TGTGCCAGCAGGGAATGGGGTAGCGGGGTAGAGACCCAGTACTTC.